This TCR beta chain was sequenced in a study of OX40 agonist ivuxolimab in advanced cancers. Using immunoSEQ multiplex PCR, the repertoire was profiled, and TCRdb retains in-frame clones only, with some absent. The sample has about 84,000 clones, roughly 82% seen once. The ends lost 5 bases at V and 1 base at J; junction bases unmatched: 2. The CDR3 length is 14 residues. Germline lookup yields CDR1 SEHNR and CDR2 FQNEAQ (reference sequence). With regard to this clone: Its antigen is unidentified.

Study-level points and caveats: The antigen specificity of the peripheral T cells (those that were expanded) was not determined. Relatively little clonal expansion, among the lowest observed, appeared in partial responders at 0.1-3.0 mg/kg.

The rearrangement links TRBV7-9 to TRBJ1-5, with 7 bases lining up with TRBD1. The receptor was derived from an adult with an advanced solid tumor such as melanoma, head and neck, liver or kidney cancer. The sequences come from CD4+ or CD8+ T cells sorted from blood, collected in a trial of the OX40 agonist ivuxolimab. The CDR3 region is CASSAQGSNQPQHF. The CDR3 DNA follows: TGTGCCAGCAGCGCACAGGGGAGCAATCAGCCCCAGCATTTT.